These 29 T cell receptor beta chains were sequenced from one sample in a study of T cells in Graves' hyperthyroidism and ophthalmopathy (dated by TCRdb to between 2018 and 2021). The protocol used for the library was multiplex PCR. Sequencing relied on an Illumina HiSeq 2000. Amplification of TCR beta CDR3 regions was carried out from RNA transcripts. For the first round of RT-PCR on the TCR CDR3, the HTBI primer set was used together with the Qiagen OneStep RT-PCR kit. TCRdb reanalyzed the raw reads on its own, using fastp at Q25 for trimming and MiXCR for clone calling, and kept in-frame beta chains. CDR3 protein duplicates are merged, each entry listing the most common genes and DNA. The sample data list 300,000 to 400,000 distinct CDR3 sequences, and approximately 15% of these were observed just once. The ten largest clonotypes hold 20% to 25% of the sample. The sequenced sample consisted of blood. Receptors were obtained from a woman aged 25 to 39 with Graves' hyperthyroidism.

This clonotype has only a few counts. This chain joins TRBV7-2 and TRBJ1-1, with D tentatively TRBD1 (5 bases). The CDR3 covers 15 residues. Germline CDR1 SGHTA, CDR2 FQGNSA. V lost 5 bases and J lost 1, with 14 bases in between. Here the CDR3 DNA reads TGTGCCAGCAGCCCGGAGGCAGGGAGGAACACTGAAGCTTTCTTT. Its protein is CASSPEAGRNTEAFF.

The rearrangement joins TRBV5-1 to TRBJ2-3; TRBD2 aligns across 9 bases. The CDR3 covers 15 residues. With V trimmed by 5 bases and J by 1 base, 5 bases remained unmatched. From germline, CDR1 is SGHRS and CDR2 YFSETQ. The CDR3 DNA sequence: TGCGCCAGCAGTCCTAGCGGGGTCCGCACAGATACGCAGTATTTT. Protein: CASSPSGVRTDTQYF.

As regards this clonotype: A junction boundary mismatches the germline segment, possibly from a read error. The gene calls are TRBV12-3 or TRBV12-4 and TRBJ2-4; either TRBD1 or TRBD2 may supply D (5 bases each). The CDR3 has 13 amino acids. The CDR3 here is CASSLGTSNTQYF. The CDR3 DNA sequence: TGTGCCAGCAGCCTCGGGACCTCAAACACTCAGTACTTC.

This clonotype was seen more than once but under ten times. The chain joins TRBV30 to TRBJ1-3; no firm D call. Per germline, CDR1 GTSNPN and CDR2 SVGIG (reference sequence). Trimming took off 3 bases at V and 3 bases at J, with 9 bases between the two ends. The CDR3 is 13 amino acids. The CDR3 DNA reads TGTGCCTGGAGGAGGGCCGGTGGAAACACCATATATTTT. This codes for CAWRRAGGNTIYF.

This clonotype showed up many times. J is TRBJ1-2 and V is TRBV19; 7 positions match TRBD1. Germline trimming cut 9 bases from V and 1 base from J; bases unmatched to any gene: 5. The germline V gene has CDR1 LNHDA and CDR2 SQIVND (reference sequence). The CDR3 has 13 amino acids. CDR3 sequence (DNA): TGTGCCAGCAGGACAGGCCATAACTATGGCTACACCTTC. Translated, it gives CASRTGHNYGYTF.

Only a few counts were recorded for this clonotype. The chain employs TRBV11-2 and TRBJ2-7; TRBD1 matches at 7 bases. The CDR3 covers 16 residues. The ends lost 4 bases at V and 0 bases at J; junction bases unmatched: 9. Looked up from germline, CDR1 is SGHAT and CDR2 is FQNNGV. The CDR3 here is CASSSAYWDSSYEQYF. As DNA, the CDR3 is TGTGCCAGCAGCTCCGCCTACTGGGACAGCTCCTACGAGCAGTACTTC.

Turning to this clonotype: This may stem from a read error, because a much larger clone lies one nucleotide away. The chain recombines TRBV7-8 with TRBJ1-4; 7 bases map to TRBD1. The germline CDR1 and CDR2 sequences are SGHVS and FQNEAQ. The CDR3 sequence is 21 residues long. CDR3 residues: CASSLYPTTGLEGRENEKLLF. The DNA for the CDR3 is TGTGCCAGCAGCTTATACCCGACGACAGGGCTTGAAGGTCGGGAAAATGAAAAACTGCTTTTT. The variable domain in full, completed from reference TRBV7-8 and TRBJ1-4, reads GAGVSQSPRYKVAKRGQDVALRCDPISGHVSLFWYQQALGQGPEFLTYFQNEAQLDKSGLPSDRFFAERPEGSVSTLKIQRTQQEDSAVYLCASSLYPTTGLEGRENEKLLFGSGTQLSVL.

The CDR3: CASSLSGSYQYF. DNA for the CDR3: TGTGCCAGCAGCCTCTCAGGGTCGTATCAGTACTTC. The chain recombines TRBV3-1 with TRBJ2-7, with D perhaps TRBD1 (5 bases). In germline, CDR1 is LGHDT, CDR2 YNNKEL (reference sequence). This CDR3 spans 12 amino acids. V lost 4 bases to trimming and J lost 10 bases, with 14 bases between them.

The table lists this clonotype with many counts. The chain has TRBV5-1 and TRBJ1-2; D possibly corresponds to TRBD1 (6 bases). V lost 0 bases and J 6 bases, leaving 21 bases between the germline ends. The CDR3 sequence is 17 residues long. In germline, CDR1 is SGHRS, CDR2 YFSETQ. CDR3 sequence: CASSLGAGTGTSHGYTF. In DNA, the CDR3 is TGCGCCAGCAGCTTGGGAGCGGGGACCGGGACATCGCATGGCTACACCTTC.

This clonotype was counted many times. DNA of the CDR3: TGTGCCAGCAGCCCGACCGGGACAGCACTTTACGAGCAGTACTTC. Its translation: CASSPTGTALYEQYF. The chain recombines TRBV28 with TRBJ2-7; 7 bases map to TRBD1. CDR3 length: 15 amino acids. Germline V gene lookup returns CDR1 MDHEN and CDR2 SYDVKM. With 6 bases clipped from V and 4 bases from J, the junction kept 12 bases outside the gene matches.

This clonotype has ten or more counts. The V call is TRBV5-1, the J call TRBJ1-2; no firm D call. This CDR3 comprises 14 residues. The germline V gene has CDR1 SGHRS and CDR2 YFSETQ. The germline V and J ends were trimmed by 1 base and 5 bases, with 12 bases remaining between them. The CDR3 is CASSLKAELYGYTF. The DNA of the CDR3 is TGCGCCAGCAGCTTGAAGGCGGAATTATATGGCTACACCTTC.

This clonotype was picked up a small number of times. The chain has TRBV20-1 and TRBJ2-7; 8 bases are shared with TRBD2. The CDR3 is made up of 13 amino acids. Germline V gene lookup returns CDR1 DFQATT and CDR2 SNEGSKA (reference sequence). V dropped 6 bases and J dropped 0; count of bases not matched to a gene: 4. The CDR3 DNA reads as TGCAGTGCCCGGACTAGCAACTCCTACGAGCAGTACTTC. Its translation is CSARTSNSYEQYF.

This clonotype was picked up many times. The rearrangement links TRBV28 to TRBJ1-1, with a possible D match to TRBD1 (5 bases). The germline V gene has CDR1 MDHEN and CDR2 SYDVKM. This CDR3 is 13 amino acids long. V was clipped by 8 bases and J by 0 bases, with 10 bases between them. This chain's CDR3 is CASDGGLNTEAFF. The CDR3 coding sequence is TGTGCCAGCGATGGGGGATTGAACACTGAAGCTTTCTTT.

V is TRBV29-1 and J is TRBJ2-7; D perhaps matches TRBD2 (5 bases). CDR1 and CDR2 from the germline V gene are SQVTM and ANQGSEA. V was clipped by 4 bases and J by 1 base, with 14 bases between them. The CDR3 loop spans 14 amino acids. The CDR3 DNA reads as TGCAGCGTTGGTGAGGGCAGCTTGTCCTACGAGCAGTACTTC. Amino acids: CSVGEGSLSYEQYF.

This clonotype showed up many times. The rearrangement joins TRBV2 to TRBJ1-1; D perhaps matches TRBD1 (6 bases). The CDR3 loop spans 12 amino acids. V lost 8 bases to trimming and J lost 0 bases, with 7 bases between them. Germline values: CDR1 SNHLY, CDR2 FYNNEI. The DNA of the CDR3 is TGTGCCAGCGGGACAATGAACACTGAAGCTTTCTTT. Its protein product is CASGTMNTEAFF.

This clonotype has a count of ten or more. The CDR3 loop reads CASSFGQAYEQYF. The CDR3 nucleotides are TGTGCCAGCAGTTTTGGACAGGCCTACGAGCAGTACTTC. V usage is TRBV12-3 or TRBV12-4 and J usage is TRBJ2-7; TRBD1 aligns across 7 bases. The CDR3 runs to 13 residues. With 3 bases clipped from V and 2 bases from J, the junction kept 1 base outside the gene matches.

The CDR3 sequence is CASSHKNRGFNNEQFF. CDR3 sequence (DNA): TGTGCCAGCAGCCACAAGAACAGGGGCTTTAACAATGAGCAGTTCTTC. The V gene is TRBV3-1, the J gene TRBJ2-1; 7 bases are shared with TRBD1. Trimming removed 3 bases from V and 5 bases from J; junction bases left unmatched: 10. The CDR3 is made up of 16 amino acids. Germline lookup yields CDR1 LGHDT and CDR2 YNNKEL (reference sequence).

J is TRBJ1-4 and V is TRBV20-1, with D possibly being TRBD1 (6 bases). The CDR3 totals 13 residues. The V and J ends lost 5 bases and 1 base respectively, with 8 bases between them. Germline CDR1 reads DFQATT; CDR2 reads SNEGSKA (reference sequence). CDR3 sequence (DNA): TGCAGTGCTCGGACAGTAACTAATGAAAAACTGTTTTTT. The encoded protein is CSARTVTNEKLFF.

The genes are TRBV3-1 and TRBJ2-3; possibly TRBD2 for D (6 bases). V was pared by 0 bases and J by 4 bases, with 11 bases between. This CDR3 has 15 residues. Germline V lookup: CDR1 LGHDT, CDR2 YNNKEL (reference sequence). The CDR3 is CASSQDGGHPDTQYF. CDR3 bases: TGTGCCAGCAGCCAAGATGGAGGGCACCCAGATACGCAGTATTTT.

The gene calls are TRBV7-9 and TRBJ2-1; TRBD2 is a possible D gene (6 bases). Between the trimmed V and J ends, which lost 5 bases and 0 bases, there was a span of 23 bases. CDR3 length: 19 residues. Germline V lookup: CDR1 SEHNR, CDR2 FQNEAQ (reference sequence). In DNA form, the CDR3 reads TGTGCCAGCAGCCCGCGCTCTGAGGGAGGAAGTATCTCCTACAATGAGCAGTTCTTC. Translation: CASSPRSEGGSISYNEQFF. The variable domain in full, completed from reference TRBV7-9 and TRBJ2-1, reads DTGVSQNPRHKITKRGQNVTFRCDPISEHNRLYWYRQTLGQGPEFLTYFQNEAQLEKSRLLSDRFSAERPKGSFSTLEIQRTEQGDSAMYLCASSPRSEGGSISYNEQFFGPGTRLTVL.

There are many counts of this clonotype. CDR3 sequence: CASKASVNNEQFF. The CDR3 DNA follows: TGTGCCAGCAAGGCTAGCGTAAACAATGAGCAGTTCTTC. The gene calls are TRBV6-2 or TRBV6-3 and TRBJ2-1; a possible D gene is TRBD2 (6 bases). Trimming pared 7 bases from V and 5 bases from J, leaving 12 bases between. Germline V gene lookup returns CDR1 MNHEY and CDR2 SVGEGT. The CDR3 covers 13 residues.

The chain combines TRBV6-4 with TRBJ2-1; perhaps TRBD2 as D (6 bases). Germline lookup yields CDR1 MRHNA and CDR2 SNTAGT. Trimming shortened V by 2 bases and J by 10 bases, and 9 bases separated the two germline ends. The CDR3 totals 12 residues. The CDR3 nucleotides read TGTGCCAGCAGTGACGGCGCGGGGGAGCAGTTCTTC. It encodes CASSDGAGEQFF.

This clonotype has only a few counts. This chain uses TRBV5-6 with TRBJ2-5; possible D gene TRBD1, 6 bases. The CDR3 contains 15 residues. CDR1 and CDR2 (germline): SGHDT, YYEEEE. Trimming removed 2 bases at V and 4 bases at J, with 15 bases between. The CDR3 DNA reads as TGTGCCAGCAGCTTCCGACAGGCTAGGGGAGAGACCCAGTACTTC. It encodes CASSFRQARGETQYF.

This clonotype was seen a handful of times. The chain recombines TRBV6-1 with TRBJ1-2, with TRBD1 identical over 7 bases. The CDR3 is 15 amino acids. V was pared by 11 bases and J by 0 bases, with 12 bases of the junction left unmatched. Germline V gene data show CDR1 as MNHNS and CDR2 as SASEGT. CDR3 coding DNA: TGTGCCTGCTCACCTAACAGGGGATCTAACTATGGCTACACCTTC. This gives the protein CACSPNRGSNYGYTF.

The J gene is TRBJ2-1, the V gene TRBV7-9; 15 nucleotides match TRBD2. CDR1 is SEHNR and CDR2 is FQNEAQ in the germline V gene (reference sequence). Trimming cost V 9 bases and J 4 bases; bases outside gene matches: 10. The length of the CDR3 is 17 residues. The CDR3 region is CASPGQGLAGGYNEQFF. The CDR3 nucleotides are TGTGCCAGTCCGGGACAGGGACTAGCGGGAGGTTACAATGAGCAGTTCTTC.

This rearrangement joins TRBV18 to TRBJ2-5, with D possibly being TRBD2 (6 bases). CDR3 length: 15 residues. Per the germline V gene, CDR1 is KGHSH and CDR2 is LQKENI. Trimming left V 3 bases short and J 5 bases short, with 16 bases between. The CDR3 sequence: CASSPRLGKEETQYF. The CDR3 DNA reads TGTGCCAGCTCACCTAGACTAGGAAAGGAGGAGACCCAGTACTTC. Drawing the rest from reference TRBV18 and TRBJ2-5, the complete variable domain is NAGVMQNPRHLVRRRGQEARLRCSPMKGHSHVYWYRQLPEEGLKFMVYLQKENIIDESGMPKERFSAEFPKEGPSILRIQQVVRGDSAAYFCASSPRLGKEETQYFGPGTRLLVL.

The J gene is TRBJ2-6, the V gene TRBV28; TRBD1 aligns across 7 bases. The CDR3 length is 18 residues. V lost 2 bases to trimming and J lost 0 bases; unmatched junction nucleotides: 7. The germline gives CDR1 MDHEN, CDR2 SYDVKM. CDR3: CASSLIGQEPSGANVLTF. DNA for the CDR3: TGTGCCAGCAGTTTAATCGGACAGGAACCCTCTGGGGCCAACGTCCTGACTTTC.

This clonotype was counted at least ten times. The J gene is TRBJ2-1, the V gene TRBV13, with TRBD2 matching over 12 bases. The CDR3 length is 17 residues. Germline V gene lookup returns CDR1 PRHDT and CDR2 FYEKMQ (reference sequence). The trim removed 5 bases at V and 4 bases at J, leaving 9 bases unmatched. CDR3 residues: CASSRAWTSGKYNEQFF. CDR3 coding DNA: TGTGCCAGCAGCAGGGCCTGGACTAGCGGGAAATACAATGAGCAGTTCTTC.

The J gene is TRBJ1-1, the V gene TRBV11-1, with 9 bases identical to TRBD1. This CDR3 is 16 amino acids long. Germline V CDR1 and CDR2: SGHAT, FQDESV (reference sequence). Losses at the gene ends were 3 bases for V and 5 bases for J; bases not matched to a gene: 10. The CDR3 region is CASSLALQGAETEAFF. For the CDR3, the DNA is TGTGCCAGCAGCTTGGCCCTACAGGGGGCGGAAACTGAAGCTTTCTTT. The full variable domain, its missing parts supplied by reference TRBV11-1 and TRBJ1-1, is EAEVAQSPRYKITEKSQAVAFWCDPISGHATLYWYRQILGQGPELLVQFQDESVVDDSQLPKDRFSAERLKGVDSTLKIQPAELGDSAMYLCASSLALQGAETEAFFGQGTRLTVV.